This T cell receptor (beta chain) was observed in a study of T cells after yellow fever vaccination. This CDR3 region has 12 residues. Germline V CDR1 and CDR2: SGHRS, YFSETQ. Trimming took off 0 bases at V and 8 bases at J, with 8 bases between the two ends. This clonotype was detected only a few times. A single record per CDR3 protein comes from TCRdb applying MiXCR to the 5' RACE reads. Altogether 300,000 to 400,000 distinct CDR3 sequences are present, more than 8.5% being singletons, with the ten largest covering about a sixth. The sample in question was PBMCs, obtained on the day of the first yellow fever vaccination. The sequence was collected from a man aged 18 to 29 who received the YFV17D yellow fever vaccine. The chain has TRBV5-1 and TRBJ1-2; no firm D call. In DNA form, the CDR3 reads TGCGCCAGCAGCTTGGGACGACTAGGCTACACCTTC. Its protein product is CASSLGRLGYTF.